The 7 T cell receptor beta chains in this list originate from one sample, sequenced in a study of T cell repertoires in cytomegalovirus infection (dated by TCRdb to about 2019). Sequencing was performed on an Illumina HiSeq 1500. TCRdb redid the processing of the public reads, applying fastp at Q25 and MiXCR, and retained in-frame beta chains. Rows matching on CDR3 protein sequence are summarized as one entry with the most common DNA and genes. This sample lists about 83,000 distinct CDR3 sequences; roughly a quarter were detected once. The top ten hold around 50% of the sample. Their target antigens are unknown. The treatment or condition label of this sample denotes: in vitro stimulation with specific CMV peptide epitopes to enrich CMV-specific T cells. Sequencing used CD8+ T cells from cultured PBMCs, obtained from culture after CMV antigen stimulation. The receptors stem from a human donor in good health (CMV status not recorded). Some clones in this sample may be carry-over from other donors' samples.

This clonotype was seen a handful of times. DNA for the CDR3: TGTGCCAGCAGTTTCCGTCAGAGTAATGAAAAACTGTTTTTT. Its protein product is CASSFRQSNEKLFF. V is TRBV12-3 or TRBV12-4 and J is TRBJ1-4; D call uncertain. The length of the CDR3 is 14 residues. Trimming took 3 bases from V and 4 from J, leaving 9 bases between them.

The sample holds one count of this clonotype. The rearrangement joins TRBV27 to TRBJ2-3; 9 positions agree with TRBD1. The CDR3 covers 17 residues. With V trimmed by 7 bases and J by 3 bases, 14 bases remained unmatched. The V gene's germline CDR1 is MNHEY and CDR2 SMNVEV (reference sequence). The CDR3: CASTTGTGFGGTDTQYF. The CDR3 nucleotides read TGTGCCAGCACCACCGGGACAGGGTTCGGCGGGACAGATACGCAGTATTTT.

Many counts were recorded for this clonotype. The chain couples TRBV5-4 to TRBJ1-5; a possible D gene is TRBD1 (6 bases). The CDR3 consists of 14 residues. Germline loops: CDR1 SGHNT, CDR2 YYREEE (reference sequence). V was cut by 3 bases and J by 3 bases, with 10 bases left in between. The CDR3 region has the DNA TGTGCCAGCAGCTCCGGGGGCCCCAATCAGCCCCAGCATTTT. Translating it yields CASSSGGPNQPQHF.

The CDR3 loop is CSVEGRSLSFF. The CDR3 coding sequence is TGCAGCGTTGAGGGTAGAAGTTTATCTTTCTTT. The chain links TRBV29-1 to TRBJ1-1; D is uncertain. V dropped 3 bases and J dropped 12 bases, with 14 bases sitting between them. Per germline, CDR1 SQVTM and CDR2 ANQGSEA. The CDR3 totals 11 residues. Looking up the rest from reference TRBV29-1 and TRBJ1-1 gives the full variable domain: SAVISQKPSRDICQRGTSLTIQCQVDSQVTMMFWYRQQPGQSLTLIATANQGSEATYESGFVIDKFPISRPNLTFSTLTVSNMSPEDSSIYLCSVEGRSLSFFGQGTRLTVV.

In this sample, this clonotype turned up a few times. This sequence joins TRBV28 and TRBJ1-5, with TRBD1 matching 9 bases. Germline assignment: CDR1 MDHEN and CDR2 SYDVKM. CDR3 length equals 14 residues. Trimming took 3 bases from V and 7 from J; bases not matched to a gene: 4. Here the CDR3 reads CASSFGTGWQPQHF. DNA for the CDR3: TGTGCCAGCAGTTTTGGGACAGGGTGGCAGCCCCAGCATTTT.

This clonotype appeared a few times. The chain has TRBV15 and TRBJ1-5; maybe TRBD1 (6 bases). Germline CDR1 reads LNHNV; CDR2 reads YYDKDF (reference sequence). The length of the CDR3 is 16 residues. Trimming removed 0 bases from V and 6 bases from J, with 15 bases in between. The CDR3 nucleotides are TGTGCCACCAGCAGAGATGAGCCAGGGGAAGGTCAGCCCCAGCATTTT. Translating gives CATSRDEPGEGQPQHF.

This clonotype was seen only a few times. The CDR3 spells CASRAGNTGELFF. The CDR3 DNA reads as TGTGCCAGCAGAGCAGGAAACACCGGGGAGCTGTTTTTT. V and J are TRBV7-6 and TRBJ2-2; no definite D call. This CDR3 is 13 amino acids long. Germline V gives CDR1 SGHVS, CDR2 FNYEAQ. V was shortened by 6 bases and J by 2 bases, with 7 bases between the two germline ends.